This T cell receptor (beta chain) originates from a study of cytomegalovirus exposure and HLA in healthy donors. It was with 60 Vbeta and 13 Jbeta primers that the PCR ran. Method: immunoSEQ multiplex PCR; TCRdb's copy keeps in-frame clones and lacks some. The sample lists under 150,000 clones, about 85% occurring once. Germline V CDR1 and CDR2: MNHEY, SVGAGI. The CDR3 runs to 15 residues. Germline trimming cut 6 bases from V and 0 bases from J; bases unmatched to any gene: 6. This TCR came from a woman in her twenties or thirties in good health and CMV-seropositive. The rearrangement links TRBV6-5 to TRBJ2-3; 7 positions match TRBD2. Sequenced material: PBMCs. The CDR3 region has the DNA TGTGCCAGCAGCTCCACTAGCGCCAGCACAGATACGCAGTATTTT. Its protein is CASSSTSASTDTQYF.